The 5 T cell receptor beta chains presented below share a single source sample, sequenced in a study of T cell repertoires in cytomegalovirus infection. MiXCR, applied by TCRdb to the reads, yields one record per CDR3 protein. The sample holds some 200,000 distinct CDR3 sequences; roughly a fifth are singletons and the top ten take around 3.2%. Sequenced: PBMCs. The receptors stem from a human donor in good health (CMV status not recorded). Some clones in this sample may be carry-over from other donors' samples.

This chain uses TRBV5-4 with TRBJ2-2; TRBD2 matches 7 bases. Trimming took 5 bases from V and 5 from J; bases not matched to a gene: 9. Germline loops: CDR1 SGHNT, CDR2 YYREEE (reference sequence). This CDR3 spans 15 amino acids. The CDR3 DNA reads TGTGCCAGCAGTCCTGGGGGGGTAGGGACCGGGGAGCTGTTTTTT. It translates to CASSPGGVGTGELFF. Complete variable domain (other parts from reference TRBV5-4 and TRBJ2-2): ETGVTQSPTHLIKTRGQQVTLRCSSQSGHNTVSWYQQALGQGPQFIFQYYREEENGRGNFPPRFSGLQFPNYSSELNVNALELDDSALYLCASSPGGVGTGELFFGEGSRLTVL.

In this sample, this clonotype turned up a few times. This chain uses TRBV29-1 with TRBJ2-3; no clear D gene. This CDR3 spans 18 amino acids. CDR1 is SQVTM, CDR2 ANQGSEA, per germline. The V end lost 0 bases, the J end lost 0 bases, and 19 bases lay between the germline ends. The CDR3 here is CSVEDNSEQTHSTDTQYF. The CDR3 DNA sequence: TGCAGCGTTGAAGATAACAGTGAGCAAACTCATAGCACAGATACGCAGTATTTT.

This clonotype was picked up many times. The chain links TRBV3-1 to TRBJ2-1; no clear D gene. V was clipped by 3 bases and J by 7 bases, with 10 bases between them. CDR1 is LGHDT and CDR2 is YNNKEL in the germline V gene (reference sequence). The CDR3 is 13 residues long. The chain's CDR3 is CASSHLVGNEQFF. The DNA of the CDR3 is TGTGCCAGCAGCCACCTGGTGGGGAATGAGCAGTTCTTC.

This clonotype was observed at least ten times. V usage is TRBV28 and J usage is TRBJ2-4; 8 positions agree with TRBD2. The CDR3 runs to 15 residues. V lost 5 bases and J lost 0; bases outside the gene matches: 3. The germline V gene encodes CDR1 MDHEN and CDR2 SYDVKM. CDR3 sequence: CASSVAGLAKNIQYF. The CDR3 region has the DNA TGTGCCAGCAGTGTAGCGGGACTAGCCAAAAACATTCAGTACTTC.

This clonotype occurred a few times. The chain links TRBV2 to TRBJ2-1, with 11 bases matching TRBD2. V lost 8 bases to trimming and J lost 9 bases; unmatched junction nucleotides: 3. Germline-derived CDR1 and CDR2 are SNHLY and FYNNEI. The CDR3 has 12 residues. The CDR3 loop reads CASLAGGAEQFF. The DNA for the CDR3 is TGTGCCAGCTTAGCGGGAGGGGCTGAGCAGTTCTTC.